A selection of T cell receptor beta chains follows, all from one sample in a study of blood T cells in healthy people across ages. TCRdb reprocessed the 5' RACE reads via MiXCR and lists one record per CDR3 protein. The data hold 1.5 million to 2 million distinct CDR3 sequences, with 49% observed a single time. The sequenced material came from blood. The receptors were sampled from a woman between 40 and 55 years old in good health. The CDR3 runs from the conserved cysteine through the conserved F or W. The order of the fields is J gene, D gene, clone size, V gene, CDR3 protein, CDR3 DNA. The D gene is left open where the match is weak. Where a row states a size, it is once, few, many or the class of an expanded clone; other rows omit it.

TRBJ2-1	.	.	TRBV6-2/TRBV6-3	CASSSPGREQTYNEQFF	TGTGCCAGCAGTTCCCCCGGACGGGAGCAAACCTACAATGAGCAGTTCTTC
TRBJ2-1	.	few	TRBV7-9	CASSRGAGLNNEQFF	TGTGCCAGCAGCCGCGGGGCCGGTTTGAACAATGAGCAGTTCTTC
TRBJ2-1	TRBD1	.	TRBV5-6	CASSFVDRGIDEQFF	TGTGCCAGCAGCTTCGTGGACAGGGGAATAGATGAGCAGTTCTTC
TRBJ1-1	.	.	TRBV7-3	CASSLYEHTEAFF	TGTGCCAGCAGCTTATACGAACACACTGAAGCTTTCTTT
TRBJ2-6	TRBD1	.	TRBV5-6	CASSFLDRVRGANVLTF	TGTGCCAGCAGCTTCTTGGACAGGGTGCGTGGGGCCAACGTCCTGACTTTC
TRBJ1-1	TRBD1	.	TRBV20-1	CSARKPGQTMNTEAFF	TGCAGTGCTAGAAAACCGGGACAGACCATGAACACTGAAGCTTTCTTT
TRBJ2-1	.	.	TRBV12-3/TRBV12-4	CASSSTASFYNEQFF	TGTGCCAGCAGTTCTACAGCCTCCTTCTACAATGAGCAGTTCTTC
TRBJ2-7	TRBD2	.	TRBV20-1	CSAGASGTYEQYF	TGCAGTGCTGGAGCTAGCGGGACCTACGAGCAGTACTTC
TRBJ2-7	.	.	TRBV24-1	CATRGVREEIQYF	TGTGCCACCAGGGGGGTAAGGGAGGAGATTCAGTACTTC
TRBJ1-2	TRBD1	.	TRBV28	CASSPPDRGRGGYTF	TGTGCCAGCAGTCCTCCAGACAGGGGGCGTGGAGGCTACACCTTC
TRBJ2-7	.	.	TRBV28	CASSLYRVREQYF	TGTGCCAGCAGTTTATATCGGGTCCGCGAGCAGTACTTC
TRBJ2-3	TRBD1	.	TRBV25-1	CASSDYWTGSTDTQYF	TGTGCCAGCAGCGACTATTGGACAGGGAGCACAGATACGCAGTATTTT
TRBJ2-5	TRBD2	.	TRBV4-3	CASSQGGLAGGGETQYF	TGCGCCAGCAGCCAGGGAGGACTAGCGGGGGGAGGAGAGACCCAGTACTTC
TRBJ2-5	.	few	TRBV20-1	CSASTVTGWETQYF	TGCAGTGCTAGTACCGTGACGGGGTGGGAGACCCAGTACTTC
TRBJ1-1	.	.	TRBV29-1	CSVKTGNLNTEAFF	TGCAGCGTTAAGACAGGTAATTTGAACACTGAAGCTTTCTTT
TRBJ2-4	TRBD2	few	TRBV6-1	CASSPLWTSGILAKNIQYF	TGTGCCAGCAGCCCCCTCTGGACTAGCGGGATTCTGGCCAAAAACATTCAGTACTTC
TRBJ2-5	TRBD2	.	TRBV11-1	CASSSLAGGRSGQYF	TGTGCCAGCAGCTCCCTAGCGGGGGGGCGAAGCGGGCAGTACTTC
TRBJ2-3	TRBD2	.	TRBV4-2	CASSHGSGGATDTQYF	TGTGCCAGCAGCCATGGTAGCGGGGGGGCCACAGATACGCAGTATTTT
TRBJ2-7	TRBD1	few	TRBV28	CASSPAGTGSSYEQYF	TGTGCCAGCAGTCCCGCCGGGACAGGGTCCTCCTACGAGCAGTACTTC
TRBJ2-7	TRBD2	few	TRBV4-1	CASSPSGLAGPYEQYF	TGCGCCAGCAGCCCTTCGGGACTAGCGGGGCCCTACGAGCAGTACTTC